This T cell receptor (beta chain) appears in the sequencing data of a study of shared clonotypes between healthy human individuals. Germline V gives CDR1 WSHSY, CDR2 SAAADI. V was clipped by 6 bases and J by 7 bases; unmatched bases: 12. The CDR3 is 15 residues long. Note on this clone: Its antigen is currently unknown.

Study outcomes and limitations: In a handful of donors, around 5% of naive CD4 clonotypes appeared in common.

Sequencing used immunoSEQ multiplex PCR; TCRdb keeps in-frame clones, though not all of them. The table has some 1.4 million clones, more than 95% seen once. Sequenced sample: naive CD4+ T cells sorted from blood. Indicated subset: CD45RA+ positively selected. This chain uses TRBV10-2 with TRBJ2-1; TRBD2 matches 7 bases. The receptor was isolated from a young man in good health. DNA of the CDR3: TGCGCCAGCAGGGACTTCGGACTAGGATGGAATGAGCAGTTCTTC. Residues: CASRDFGLGWNEQFF.